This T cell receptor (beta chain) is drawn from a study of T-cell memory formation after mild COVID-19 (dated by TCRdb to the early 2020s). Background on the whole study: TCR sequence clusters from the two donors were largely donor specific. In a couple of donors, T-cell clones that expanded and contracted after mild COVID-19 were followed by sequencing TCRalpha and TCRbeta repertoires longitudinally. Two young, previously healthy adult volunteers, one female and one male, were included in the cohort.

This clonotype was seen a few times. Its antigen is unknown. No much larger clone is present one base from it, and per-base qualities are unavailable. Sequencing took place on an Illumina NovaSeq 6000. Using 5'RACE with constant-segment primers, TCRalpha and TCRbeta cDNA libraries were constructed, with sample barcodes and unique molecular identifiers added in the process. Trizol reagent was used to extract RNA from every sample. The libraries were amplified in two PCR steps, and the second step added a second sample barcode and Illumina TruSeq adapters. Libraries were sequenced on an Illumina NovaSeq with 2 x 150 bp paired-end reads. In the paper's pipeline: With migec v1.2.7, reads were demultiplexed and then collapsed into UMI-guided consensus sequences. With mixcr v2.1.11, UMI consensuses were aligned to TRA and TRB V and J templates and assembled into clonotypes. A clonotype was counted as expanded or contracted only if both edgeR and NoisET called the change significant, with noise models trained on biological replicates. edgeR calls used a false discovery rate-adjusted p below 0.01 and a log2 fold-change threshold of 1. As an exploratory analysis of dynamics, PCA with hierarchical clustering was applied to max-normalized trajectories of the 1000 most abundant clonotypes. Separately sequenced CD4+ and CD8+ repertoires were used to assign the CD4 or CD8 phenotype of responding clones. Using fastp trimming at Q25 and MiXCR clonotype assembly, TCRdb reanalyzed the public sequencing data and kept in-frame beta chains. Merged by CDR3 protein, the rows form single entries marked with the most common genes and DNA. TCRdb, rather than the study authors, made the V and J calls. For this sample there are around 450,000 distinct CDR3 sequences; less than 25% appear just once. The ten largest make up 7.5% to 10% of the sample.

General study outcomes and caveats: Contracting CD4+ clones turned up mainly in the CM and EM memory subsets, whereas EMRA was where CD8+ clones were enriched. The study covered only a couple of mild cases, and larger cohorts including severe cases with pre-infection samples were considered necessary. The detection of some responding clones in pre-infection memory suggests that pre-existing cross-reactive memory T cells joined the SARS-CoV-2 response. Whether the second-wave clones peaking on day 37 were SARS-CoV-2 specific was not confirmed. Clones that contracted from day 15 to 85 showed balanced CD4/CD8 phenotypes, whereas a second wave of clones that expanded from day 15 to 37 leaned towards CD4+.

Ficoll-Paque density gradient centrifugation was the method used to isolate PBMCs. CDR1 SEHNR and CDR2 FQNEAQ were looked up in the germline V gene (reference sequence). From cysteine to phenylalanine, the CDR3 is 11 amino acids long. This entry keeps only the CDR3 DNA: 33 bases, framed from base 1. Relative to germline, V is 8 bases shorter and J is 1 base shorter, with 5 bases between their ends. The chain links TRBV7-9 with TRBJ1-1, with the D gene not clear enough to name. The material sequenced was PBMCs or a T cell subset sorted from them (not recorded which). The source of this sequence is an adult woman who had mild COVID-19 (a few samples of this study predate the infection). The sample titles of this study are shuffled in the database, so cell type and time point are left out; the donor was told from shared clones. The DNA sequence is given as TGTGCCAGCGAGGGGAACACTGAAGCTTTCTTT. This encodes CASEGNTEAFF.